This T cell receptor beta chain emerged from a study of post-analysis software for immune sequencing data. Study overall: Relapsing-remitting, secondary progressive and progressive-relapsing multiple sclerosis courses were included.

The authors incorporated unique molecular identifiers into the TCR beta cDNA libraries. Each CDR3 protein gets one entry after TCRdb re-called the PCR reads with MiXCR. The data contain about 500,000 distinct CDR3 sequences, nearly 45% of them singletons. Sequenced: blood. The TCR comes from a girl between 5 and 17 years old with multiple sclerosis.

Here the CDR3 reads CASSDRTGGATEAFF. The CDR3 coding sequence is TGTGCCAGCAGCGATAGGACGGGGGGAGCCACTGAAGCTTTCTTT. The chain uses TRBV7-9 and TRBJ1-1; D possibly corresponds to TRBD1 (5 bases). V lost 5 bases to trimming and J lost 4 bases, with 17 bases between them. In germline, CDR1 is SEHNR, CDR2 FQNEAQ (reference sequence). There are 15 residues in the CDR3.